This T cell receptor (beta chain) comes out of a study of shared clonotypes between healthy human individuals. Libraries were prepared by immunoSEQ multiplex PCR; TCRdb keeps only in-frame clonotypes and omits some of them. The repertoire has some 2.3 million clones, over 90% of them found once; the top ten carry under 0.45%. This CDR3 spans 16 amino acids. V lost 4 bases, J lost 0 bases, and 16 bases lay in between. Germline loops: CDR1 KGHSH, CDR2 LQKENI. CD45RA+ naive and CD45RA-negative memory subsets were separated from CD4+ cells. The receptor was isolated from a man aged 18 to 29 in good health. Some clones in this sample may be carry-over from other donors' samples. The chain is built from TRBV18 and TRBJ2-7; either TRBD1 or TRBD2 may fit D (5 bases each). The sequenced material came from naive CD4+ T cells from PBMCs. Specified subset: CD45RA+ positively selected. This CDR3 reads CASSREGTSSSYEQYF. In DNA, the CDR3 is TGTGCCAGCTCACGGGAAGGGACGTCTAGCTCCTACGAGCAGTACTTC. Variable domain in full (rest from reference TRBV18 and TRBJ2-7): NAGVMQNPRHLVRRRGQEARLRCSPMKGHSHVYWYRQLPEEGLKFMVYLQKENIIDESGMPKERFSAEFPKEGPSILRIQQVVRGDSAAYFCASSREGTSSSYEQYFGPGTRLTVT.